This T cell receptor (beta chain) was identified in a study of T-cell reconstitution after alpha-beta-depleted transplantation in children. Study results and limitations: It was newly produced T cells that mostly accounted for T-cell counts and diversity one year after transplant.

Germline V gives CDR1 SEHNR, CDR2 FQNEAQ (reference sequence). The CDR3 has 16 residues. V gave up 6 bases and J gave up 6 bases, with 24 bases separating them. Comment on this clonotype: Its antigen remains unknown.

The TCRbeta library incorporated unique molecular identifiers. TCRdb called the PCR reads again in MiXCR, with one record for every CDR3 protein. The sample carries hundreds of thousands of distinct CDR3 sequences, 10% to 15% recorded once. The sequences come from PBMCs, mostly from graft donor cells, collected 360 days after TCRalphabeta/CD19-depleted stem cell transplant. The chain combines TRBV7-9 with TRBJ2-7, with D possibly being TRBD1 (6 bases). The origin of this receptor is a male patient between 5 and 17 years old who had a stem cell transplant for acute myeloid leukemia, so the T cells may come from the graft donor. The CDR3 sequence is CASRGNGQPKTSEQYF. The CDR3 coding sequence is TGTGCCAGCAGAGGTAACGGACAGCCCAAGACCTCCGAGCAGTACTTC.